This is a list of T cell receptor beta chains from one sample in a study of T-cell memory formation after mild COVID-19. TCRdb independently ran MiXCR on the 5' RACE reads; one entry per CDR3 protein. The top ten hold roughly 1.3% of the sample, which has approximately 48,000 distinct CDR3 sequences, about 7.3% seen once. The specimen sequenced was PBMCs or a T cell subset sorted from them (not recorded which). The source is a man aged 18 to 30 who had mild COVID-19 (a few samples of this study predate the infection). Cell type and time point are not known. CDR3s include the opening cysteine and the closing phenylalanine or tryptophan. Fields, in order: clone size, V gene, J gene, D gene, CDR3 DNA, CDR3 protein. The D gene is left open where the match is weak. Clone size is shown for a subset of rows, as once, few, many or a class of expanded clone.

size: -
V: TRBV18
J: TRBJ2-1
D: -
DNA: TGTGCCAGCTCACCCCGATGGGGGAATGAGCAGTTCTTC
CDR3: CASSPRWGNEQFF

size: few
V: TRBV5-5
J: TRBJ2-5
D: -
DNA: TGTGCCAGCAGCTTGGAGGGCGGGGCGGCCCAAGAGACCCAGTACTTC
CDR3: CASSLEGGAAQETQYF

size: few
V: TRBV5-1
J: TRBJ1-6
D: -
DNA: TGCGCCAGCAGCGAAACCGGGACTAATAATTCACCCCTCCACTTT
CDR3: CASSETGTNNSPLHF

size: -
V: TRBV18
J: TRBJ2-5
D: TRBD2
DNA: TGTGCCAGCTCACAGCGGGGGAACCAAGAGACCCAGTACTTC
CDR3: CASSQRGNQETQYF

size: -
V: TRBV9
J: TRBJ2-7
D: TRBD1
DNA: TGTGCCAGCAGCGCATACGGGACAGGGGAGCAGTACTTC
CDR3: CASSAYGTGEQYF

size: -
V: TRBV11-2
J: TRBJ2-2
D: -
DNA: TGTGCCAGCAGCTTAATGGGGACCGGGGAGCTGTTTTTT
CDR3: CASSLMGTGELFF

size: few
V: TRBV12-3/TRBV12-4
J: TRBJ2-7
D: -
DNA: TGTGCCAGCAGTTTAGGGGGACAACCTTTGCTCGAGCAGTACTTC
CDR3: CASSLGGQPLLEQYF

size: few
V: TRBV6-2/TRBV6-3
J: TRBJ2-1
D: -
DNA: TGTGCCAGCCGAATTTGGGATTCCCGGGACTTTGCAAACAATGAGCAGTTCTTC
CDR3: CASRIWDSRDFANNEQFF

size: -
V: TRBV5-1
J: TRBJ2-7
D: -
DNA: TGCGCCAGCAGCCTGGGGGACTCAAACTACGAGCAGTACTTC
CDR3: CASSLGDSNYEQYF

size: -
V: TRBV5-1
J: TRBJ1-2
D: -
DNA: TGCGCCAGCAGCCCGACCGGCGGGACGGCTTATGGCTACACCTTC
CDR3: CASSPTGGTAYGYTF

size: few
V: TRBV24-1
J: TRBJ2-5
D: -
DNA: TGTGCCACCAGCGGAATATTCCAAGAGACCCAGTACTTC
CDR3: CATSGIFQETQYF

size: many
V: TRBV6-6
J: TRBJ2-4
D: -
DNA: TGTGCCAGCAGCCCTGACAGTAACATTCAGTACTTC
CDR3: CASSPDSNIQYF

size: many
V: TRBV3-2
J: TRBJ2-2
D: -
DNA: TGTGCCAGCAGCCAGGGGGCAGGGGGGAGAACCACCGGGGAGCTGTTTTTT
CDR3: CASSQGAGGRTTGELFF

size: few
V: TRBV7-9
J: TRBJ2-2
D: -
DNA: TGTGCCAGCGACCGGACAACGAACACCGGGGAGCTGTTTTTT
CDR3: CASDRTTNTGELFF

size: many
V: TRBV5-1
J: TRBJ2-1
D: -
DNA: TGCGCCAGCAGTGTCTCCGACAGTAATGAGCAGTTCTTC
CDR3: CASSVSDSNEQFF

size: -
V: TRBV18
J: TRBJ1-1
D: TRBD1
DNA: TGTGCCAGCACGACAGGGCGAAACACTGAAGCTTTCTTT
CDR3: CASTTGRNTEAFF

size: few
V: TRBV20-1
J: TRBJ1-5
D: TRBD1
DNA: TGCAGTGCTACGCCGGGACAGGGGGCGATGAGAAATCAGCCCCAGCATTTT
CDR3: CSATPGQGAMRNQPQHF